This TCR beta chain comes out of a study of cytomegalovirus exposure and HLA in healthy donors (dated by TCRdb to about 2017). Context from the whole study: A later analysis indicated that the 130 or so validation repertoires were generated on the platform also employed for the approximately 690 repertoires of the first cohort. The study was designed to test whether signatures of past pathogen exposure could be identified by cataloging public T cell receptors. In addition to the first cohort of 650 to 750 subjects, a separate validation cohort of 120 different subjects was used. The study combined high-throughput TCR immunosequencing, statistical association of individual TCRs with disease status, and machine learning to predict cytomegalovirus infection status.

The CDR3, cysteine through phenylalanine, is 19 amino acids long. Just the 57-base CDR3 DNA is kept, in frame starting at base 1. V loses 0 bases, J loses 10 bases, and the germline ends lie 28 bases apart. CDR1 and CDR2, per the germline V gene (reference sequence), are SGHNT and YYREEE. As for this clone: This clone's antigen is unknown. There are no base qualities to consult, and no much larger clone falls within one base.

The receptor library was made with the immunoSEQ multiplex PCR assay. Turning to the authors' computational methods: A statistical classification framework was built for diagnosing cytomegalovirus status from the catalog of TCR beta chain sequences. This is the immuneACCESS table as TCRdb keeps it, with only in-frame sequences that have V and J called. A part of the clones is gone; compared with another copy, unresolved V genes explain less than half, and the rest is unexplained. Clone size and the V and J calls come from that table; the DNA yielded D and trimming. This sample gives 150,000 to 200,000 clones in total; roughly 81% of them show up just once. The ten largest clonotypes hold 0.95% to 1.5% of the sample. The donors were included in the validation cohort of roughly 130 subjects, a group kept apart from the roughly 670-subject first cohort. General study outcomes and caveats: A total of some 180 TCR beta chains were listed by the study as associated with cytomegalovirus. In vitro tests confirmed that a few of the cytomegalovirus-associated TCR beta chains recognize cytomegalovirus antigens. A later analysis lacked HLA typing for the validation cohort, so it scored co-occurrence in that cohort across all 110 or so repertoires. Cytomegalovirus status was reported to be diagnosed by the classifier with high specificity and sensitivity in both the original and validation cohorts. It was suggested by the authors that the approach could potentially be generalized to other disease states and immunological phenotypes. Of the cluster scores, about 94% were above 0 in a later analysis, which found that TCRs clustered in the first cohort also tended to co-occur in the roughly 130 validation repertoires. Most TCR sequences were observed very rarely across donors, whereas some public TCRs were present in many individuals.

The V and J genes are TRBV5-4 and TRBJ1-4; TRBD1 could be the D gene, as 6 bases match. The source of this sequence is a woman aged 30 to 39 in good health and CMV-seronegative. Material for sequencing was PBMCs. The DNA is TGTGCCAGCAGCTTGGGGCCCCCAGCGCCAGGGGCGAATCGGGGAAAACTGTTTTTT. The encoded protein is CASSLGPPAPGANRGKLFF.